Each of the 26 T cell receptor beta chains below was sequenced from the same sample in a study of cytomegalovirus exposure and HLA in healthy donors. A multiplex PCR was run with 60 Vbeta primers and 13 Jbeta primers. Profiling relied on immunoSEQ multiplex PCR, and the TCRdb table lists in-frame clones only, not all of them. The sample has around 200,000 clones; 70% to 80% are singletons. The specimen sequenced was PBMCs. The origin of the receptors is a woman in her 30s in good health and CMV-seropositive.

The chain carries TRBV7-9 and TRBJ1-6, with D maybe TRBD1 (6 bases). The CDR3 has 15 amino acids. Germline-derived CDR1 and CDR2 are SEHNR and FQNEAQ (reference sequence). V was trimmed by 1 base and J by 7 bases, leaving 11 bases between them. Here the CDR3 reads CASSLVARGNSPLHF. The CDR3 DNA is TGTGCCAGCAGCTTAGTCGCCAGGGGAAATTCACCCCTCCACTTT.

The chain combines TRBV6-1 with TRBJ2-6; D unresolved. CDR1 and CDR2 (germline): MNHNS, SASEGT. The CDR3 extends over 16 amino acids. Trimming left V 1 base short and J 1 base short, with 8 bases between. The CDR3 nucleotides are TGTGCCAGCAGTGAAGGTGTGGCTTCTGGGGCCAACGTCCTGACTTTC. Its translation: CASSEGVASGANVLTF.

In this sample, this clone turned up a few times. This chain uses TRBV12-2 with TRBJ2-1; TRBD2, the D gene given by the table, was not confirmed from the DNA. TRBV12-2 counts as a pseudogene. This CDR3 is 16 amino acids long. Written as DNA, the CDR3 is TGTGCAAGTCGCTTAGTCGCCAGCGGGGGGGCCAATGAGCAGTTCTTC. It yields the protein CASRLVASGGANEQFF.

Worth noting for this clone: Compared with germline, one end of the junction differs, possibly owing to a read error. The chain is built from TRBV7-2 and TRBJ2-2, with 9 bases identical to TRBD2. Per germline, CDR1 SGHTA and CDR2 FQGNSA. This CDR3 has 15 amino acids. In DNA, the CDR3 is TGTGCCAGCAGCCCCGGACTAGCGAAAACCGGGGAGCTGTTTTTT. This codes for CASSPGLAKTGELFF.

The chain uses TRBV7-6 and TRBJ2-7; TRBD2 matches at 14 bases. Germline V lookup: CDR1 SGHVS, CDR2 FNYEAQ. V lost 5 bases to trimming and J lost 4 bases; unmatched junction nucleotides: 4. The CDR3 sequence is 15 residues long. CDR3 region: CASSPTSGRGYEQYF. CDR3 DNA: TGTGCCAGCAGCCCGACTAGCGGGAGGGGTTACGAGCAGTACTTC.

The rearrangement uses TRBV7-6 and TRBJ2-7; 7 bases match TRBD1. CDR1 and CDR2 (germline): SGHVS, FNYEAQ. V was clipped by 3 bases and J by 6 bases; unmatched bases: 8. The CDR3 spans 14 residues. Written as DNA, the CDR3 is TGTGCCAGCAGCTTCACAGGGGAATACAGCGAGCAGTACTTC. Its protein is CASSFTGEYSEQYF.

The table lists this clone with a count of one. The chain combines TRBV27 with TRBJ1-5, with a possible D match to TRBD1 (6 bases). Germline assignment: CDR1 MNHEY and CDR2 SMNVEV (reference sequence). V lost 0 bases to trimming and J lost 6 bases, with 24 bases between them. This CDR3 has 19 residues. This CDR3 is CASSLSPETAGELCQPQHF. CDR3 sequence (DNA): TGTGCCAGCAGTTTATCCCCGGAGACGGCAGGGGAACTTTGTCAGCCCCAGCATTTT.

The J gene is TRBJ2-2, the V gene TRBV12-1; the table's D call of TRBD2 was not tested on the DNA. TRBV12-1 is classified as a pseudogene. The CDR3 totals 22 residues. The CDR3 DNA reads as TGTGCCAGCAGCGACCCTCGGCCGCCTAGCGGGGGGGCCATTTCCAGCACCGGGGAGCTGTTTTTT. Encoded protein: CASSDPRPPSGGAISSTGELFF.

The V and J genes are TRBV9 and TRBJ2-5; 10 bases agree with TRBD2. The trim removed 0 bases at V and 5 bases at J, leaving 10 bases unmatched. Germline-derived CDR1 and CDR2 are SGDLS and YYNGEE. The CDR3 is 17 amino acids. CDR3 region: CASSVGVQREGLETQYF. As DNA, the CDR3 is TGTGCCAGCAGCGTAGGAGTCCAGCGGGAGGGCCTCGAGACCCAGTACTTC.

CDR3 sequence (DNA): TGTGCCAGCAACGTAGACAGGGGTATTAATCAGCCCCAGCATTTT. Translated, it gives CASNVDRGINQPQHF. The chain couples TRBV2 to TRBJ1-5, with 8 bases fitting TRBD1. Germline loops: CDR1 SNHLY, CDR2 FYNNEI. V lost 7 bases to trimming and J lost 4 bases; unmatched junction nucleotides: 9. The CDR3 is 15 residues long. The variable domain in full, with the rest retrieved from reference TRBV2 and TRBJ1-5, is EPEVTQTPSHQVTQMGQEVILRCVPISNHLYFYWYRQILGQKVEFLVSFYNNEISEKSEIFDDQFSVERPDGSNFTLKIRSTKLEDSAMYFCASNVDRGINQPQHFGDGTRLSIL.

The genes are TRBV7-9 and TRBJ1-2; 8 bases map to TRBD1. Unmatched junction bases numbered 0, after V lost 8 bases and J lost 4 bases. The CDR3 consists of 11 residues. Germline values: CDR1 SEHNR, CDR2 FQNEAQ (reference sequence). The CDR3 spells CASGTGYGYTF. CDR3 coding DNA: TGTGCCAGCGGGACAGGCTATGGCTACACCTTC.

This clone has a handful of counts. The chain combines TRBV5-1 with TRBJ2-7; D gene ambiguous. CDR3 size: 13 residues. V dropped 0 bases and J dropped 4 bases, with 8 bases sitting between them. CDR1 and CDR2 (germline): SGHRS, YFSETQ. The CDR3 region has the DNA TGCGCCAGCAGCTTGGTTTCGGGTTACGAGCAGTACTTC. Translated: CASSLVSGYEQYF.

The V and J genes are TRBV11-2 and TRBJ1-2; no reliable D call. With 4 bases removed from V and 4 bases from J, the gap between germline ends came to 13 bases. Per germline, CDR1 SGHAT and CDR2 FQNNGV. This CDR3 is 14 amino acids long. Here the CDR3 DNA reads TGTGCCAGCAGCTCTCCTACCGCTCCCTATGGCTACACCTTC. Residues: CASSSPTAPYGYTF.

This chain connects TRBV7-9 to TRBJ2-7; 9 nucleotides align to TRBD2. Trimming at V came to 1 base and at J to 3 bases, leaving 4 bases not matched to a gene. Germline CDR1 reads SEHNR; CDR2 reads FQNEAQ (reference sequence). The length of the CDR3 is 15 residues. The CDR3 loop reads CASSLVAGEIYEQYF. In nucleotides, the CDR3 is TGTGCCAGCAGCTTAGTAGCGGGAGAGATCTACGAGCAGTACTTC.

The V call is TRBV5-1, the J call TRBJ1-1, with D perhaps TRBD1 (5 bases). From germline, CDR1 is SGHRS and CDR2 YFSETQ. This CDR3 spans 13 amino acids. Trimming took 4 bases from V and 1 from J, leaving 8 bases between them. The CDR3 DNA reads TGCGCCAGCAGCGCCGACAGGAACACTGAAGCTTTCTTT. Translating it yields CASSADRNTEAFF.

The chain couples TRBV7-6 to TRBJ1-2; 7 bases fit TRBD1. The CDR3 extends over 15 amino acids. The germline V gene encodes CDR1 SGHVS and CDR2 FNYEAQ. After removal of 1 base from V and 3 bases from J, the junction contained 5 bases not matched to a gene. The CDR3 DNA reads as TGTGCCAGCAGCTTAGGCCCCGGGACAGACTATGGCTACACCTTC. This sequence encodes CASSLGPGTDYGYTF.

V and J are TRBV7-9 and TRBJ2-7; weak D call: TRBD2 (6 bases). Germline V gene data show CDR1 as SEHNR and CDR2 as FQNEAQ (reference sequence). This CDR3 spans 14 amino acids. Trimming pared 1 base from V and 5 bases from J, leaving 12 bases between. DNA of the CDR3: TGTGCCAGCAGCTTAGTGGCGGGGAGTAACGAGCAGTACTTC. Protein product: CASSLVAGSNEQYF.

The count of this clone is one. The V gene is TRBV5-6, the J gene TRBJ1-1; D not certain. The CDR3 totals 16 residues. Germline CDR1 SGHDT, CDR2 YYEEEE. Trimming pared 1 base from V and 4 bases from J, leaving 17 bases between. The CDR3 DNA is TGTGCCAGCAGCTTGTGGCGGTATGTAGGGAGCACTGAAGCTTTCTTT. The encoded protein is CASSLWRYVGSTEAFF.

This rearrangement joins TRBV12-5 to TRBJ2-7; 7 nucleotides match TRBD1. J gave up 6 bases and V 4 bases, and 6 bases lay outside the gene matches. CDR3 length equals 13 residues. In germline, CDR1 is LGHNT, CDR2 FRNRAP. The CDR3 DNA is TGTGCTAGTGGTTGGGGACAGTCACCCGAGCAGTACTTC. Translation: CASGWGQSPEQYF. Drawing the rest from reference TRBV12-5 and TRBJ2-7, the complete variable domain is DARVTQTPRHKVTEMGQEVTMRCQPILGHNTVFWYRQTMMQGLELLAYFRNRAPLDDSGMPKDRFSAEMPDATLATLKIQPSEPRDSAVYFCASGWGQSPEQYFGPGTRLTVT.

The chain recombines TRBV29-1 with TRBJ2-5, with TRBD1 identical over 10 bases. CDR1 and CDR2 (germline): SQVTM, ANQGSEA. This CDR3 is 15 amino acids long. V lost 3 bases to trimming and J lost 4 bases; unmatched junction nucleotides: 8. Written as DNA, the CDR3 is TGCAGCGTTGACCCGGGACAGGGGTACCCAGAGACCCAGTACTTC. It codes for CSVDPGQGYPETQYF.

The chain carries TRBV14 and TRBJ2-7; 11 bases are shared with TRBD2. The CDR3 has 14 residues. Germline V CDR1 and CDR2: SGHDN, FVKESK. Trimming took 6 bases from V and 4 from J; bases not matched to a gene: 5. The CDR3 DNA follows: TGTGCCAGCAGTTGGGGACTAGCGGCATACGAGCAGTACTTC. It codes for CASSWGLAAYEQYF.

The chain recombines TRBV6-6 with TRBJ1-2, with 9 bases that match TRBD1. V lost 4 bases and J lost 2; bases outside the gene matches: 2. Per the germline V gene, CDR1 is MNHNY and CDR2 is SVGAGI (reference sequence). This CDR3 has 14 residues. The DNA for the CDR3 is TGTGCCAGCAGTTTACAGGGGGCGAACTATGGCTACACCTTC. Its protein is CASSLQGANYGYTF.

This clone came up once. V gene TRBV18 combines with J gene TRBJ1-1; D is ambiguous. In germline, CDR1 is KGHSH, CDR2 LQKENI. This CDR3 has 13 amino acids. V lost 0 bases and J 4 bases, leaving 6 bases between the germline ends. CDR3 DNA: TGTGCCAGCTCACCACCTTTACTCACTGAAGCTTTCTTT. It translates to CASSPPLLTEAFF.

The CDR3 region has the DNA TGCGCCGAAGCAAGCGGCGTCTCGAACACCGGGGAGCTGTTTTTT. This codes for CAEASGVSNTGELFF. The chain links TRBV5-1 to TRBJ2-2; the D gene is possibly TRBD2 (5 bases). CDR1 and CDR2 (germline): SGHRS, YFSETQ. The V and J ends lost 10 bases and 0 bases respectively, with 16 bases between them. This CDR3 has 15 residues.

The V call is TRBV11-2, the J call TRBJ1-1; the D gene is possibly TRBD1 (6 bases). The CDR3 totals 14 residues. Germline V lookup: CDR1 SGHAT, CDR2 FQNNGV. Trimming stripped 3 bases from V and 5 bases from J, with 13 bases between. The CDR3 protein is CASSFGGRRTEAFF. DNA for the CDR3: TGTGCCAGCAGCTTCGGGGGGCGCCGAACTGAAGCTTTCTTT.

The V call is TRBV5-1, the J call TRBJ1-1, with D unclear. CDR3 length: 16 amino acids. Trimming shortened V by 3 bases and J by 0 bases, and 15 bases separated the two germline ends. Germline CDR1 SGHRS, CDR2 YFSETQ. CDR3 DNA sequence: TGCGCCAGCAGCTCTCCACGGCGGCCGATGAACACTGAAGCTTTCTTT. Amino acid sequence: CASSSPRRPMNTEAFF.